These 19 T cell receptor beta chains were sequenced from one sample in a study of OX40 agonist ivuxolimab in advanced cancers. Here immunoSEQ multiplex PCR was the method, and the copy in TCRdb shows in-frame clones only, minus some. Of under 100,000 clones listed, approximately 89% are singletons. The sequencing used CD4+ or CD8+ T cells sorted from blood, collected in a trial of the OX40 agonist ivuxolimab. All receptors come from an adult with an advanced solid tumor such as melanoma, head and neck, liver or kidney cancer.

The CDR3 nucleotides are TGCGCCAGCAGCTTGGTTGGACAGGGGCTGGGTTCACCCCTCCACTTT. It codes for CASSLVGQGLGSPLHF. V and J are TRBV5-1 and TRBJ1-6, with 9 bases that match TRBD1. This CDR3 is built from 16 residues. V trimming: 0 bases; J trimming: 9 bases; junction bases outside the gene matches: 7. The V gene's germline CDR1 is SGHRS and CDR2 YFSETQ.

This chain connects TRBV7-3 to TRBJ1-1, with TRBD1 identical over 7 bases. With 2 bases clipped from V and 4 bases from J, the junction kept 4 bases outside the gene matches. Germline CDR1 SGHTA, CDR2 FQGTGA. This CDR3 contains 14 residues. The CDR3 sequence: CASSLDREVTEAFF. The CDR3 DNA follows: TGTGCCAGCAGCTTAGACAGGGAGGTCACTGAAGCTTTCTTT.

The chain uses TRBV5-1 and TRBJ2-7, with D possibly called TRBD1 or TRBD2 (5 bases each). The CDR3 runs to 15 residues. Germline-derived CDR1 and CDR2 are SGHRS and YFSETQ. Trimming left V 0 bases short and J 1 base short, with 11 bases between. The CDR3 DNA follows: TGCGCCAGCAGCTTGGGAGGGGCCCTGTCCTACGAGCAGTACTTC. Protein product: CASSLGGALSYEQYF. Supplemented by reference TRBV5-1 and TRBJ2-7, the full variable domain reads KAGVTQTPRYLIKTRGQQVTLSCSPISGHRSVSWYQQTPGQGLQFLFEYFSETQRNKGNFPGRFSGRQFSNSRSEMNVSTLELGDSALYLCASSLGGALSYEQYFGPGTRLTVT.

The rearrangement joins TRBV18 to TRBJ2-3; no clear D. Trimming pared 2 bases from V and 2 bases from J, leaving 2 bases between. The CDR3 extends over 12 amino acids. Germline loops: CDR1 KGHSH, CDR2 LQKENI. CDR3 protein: CASSPNTDTQYF. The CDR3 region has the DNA TGTGCCAGCTCACCAAACACAGATACGCAGTATTTT.

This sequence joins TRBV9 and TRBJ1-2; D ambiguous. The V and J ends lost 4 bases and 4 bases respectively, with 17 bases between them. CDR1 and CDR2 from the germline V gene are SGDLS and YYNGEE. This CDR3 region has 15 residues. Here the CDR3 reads CASSTNPWELYGYTF. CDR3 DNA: TGTGCCAGCAGCACCAACCCATGGGAACTCTATGGCTACACCTTC.

For the CDR3, the DNA is TGTGCCAGCAGCCCAGAGGGCCCGTTGAGCAATCAGCCCCAGCATTTT. Its protein is CASSPEGPLSNQPQHF. The J gene is TRBJ1-5, the V gene TRBV7-2, with D unclear. This CDR3 has 16 residues. V lost 5 bases to trimming and J lost 1 base, with 15 bases between them. Per the germline V gene, CDR1 is SGHTA and CDR2 is FQGNSA.

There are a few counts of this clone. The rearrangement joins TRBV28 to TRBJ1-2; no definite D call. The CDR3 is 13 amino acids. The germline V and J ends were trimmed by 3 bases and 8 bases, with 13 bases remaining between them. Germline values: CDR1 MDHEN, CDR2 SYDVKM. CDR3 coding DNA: TGTGCCAGCAGTTTGAGAGGGATTAGGGGCTACACCTTC. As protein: CASSLRGIRGYTF.

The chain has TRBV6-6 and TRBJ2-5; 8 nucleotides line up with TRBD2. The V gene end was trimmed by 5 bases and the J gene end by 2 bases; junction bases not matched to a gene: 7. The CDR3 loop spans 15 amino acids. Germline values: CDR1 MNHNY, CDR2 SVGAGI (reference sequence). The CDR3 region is CASSKAGGLQETQYF. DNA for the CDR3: TGTGCCAGCAGTAAGGCGGGAGGATTGCAAGAGACCCAGTACTTC.

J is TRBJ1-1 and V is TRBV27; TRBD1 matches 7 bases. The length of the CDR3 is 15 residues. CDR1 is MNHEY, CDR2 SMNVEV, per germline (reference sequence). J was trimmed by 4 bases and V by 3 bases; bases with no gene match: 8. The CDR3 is CASSFYRGPGTEAFF. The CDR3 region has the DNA TGTGCCAGCAGTTTCTACAGGGGACCGGGCACTGAAGCTTTCTTT.

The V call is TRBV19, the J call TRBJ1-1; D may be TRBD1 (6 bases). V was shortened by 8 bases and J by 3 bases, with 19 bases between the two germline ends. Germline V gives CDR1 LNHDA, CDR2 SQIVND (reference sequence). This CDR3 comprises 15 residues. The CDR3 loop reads CASRTSRGWYTEAFF. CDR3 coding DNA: TGTGCCAGTCGTACGTCGAGGGGGTGGTACACTGAAGCTTTCTTT.

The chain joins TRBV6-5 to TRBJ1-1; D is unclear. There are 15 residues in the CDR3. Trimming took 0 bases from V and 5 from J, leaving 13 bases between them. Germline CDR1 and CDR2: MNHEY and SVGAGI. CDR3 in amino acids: CASSYSYLGGTEAFF. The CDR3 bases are TGTGCCAGCAGTTACTCGTACCTGGGAGGGACTGAAGCTTTCTTT.

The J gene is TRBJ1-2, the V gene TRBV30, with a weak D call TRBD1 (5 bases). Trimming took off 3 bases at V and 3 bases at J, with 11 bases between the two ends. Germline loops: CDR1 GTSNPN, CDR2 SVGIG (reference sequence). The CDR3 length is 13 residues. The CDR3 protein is CAWSRDADYGYTF. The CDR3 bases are TGTGCCTGGAGCCGGGACGCTGACTATGGCTACACCTTC.

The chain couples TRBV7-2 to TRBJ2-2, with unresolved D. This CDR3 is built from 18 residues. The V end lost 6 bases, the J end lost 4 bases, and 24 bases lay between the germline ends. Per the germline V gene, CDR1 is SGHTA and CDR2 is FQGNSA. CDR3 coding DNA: TGTGCCAGCAGTTCCAGCCTGTTCCTCGGAGCCCCCACCGGGGAGCTGTTTTTT. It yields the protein CASSSSLFLGAPTGELFF.

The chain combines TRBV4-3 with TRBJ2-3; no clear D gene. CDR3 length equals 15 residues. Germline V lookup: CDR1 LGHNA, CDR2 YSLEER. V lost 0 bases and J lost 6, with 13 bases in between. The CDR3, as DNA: TGCGCCAGCAGCCAAGAGCTCCGAGGAACGGATACGCAGTATTTT. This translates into CASSQELRGTDTQYF.

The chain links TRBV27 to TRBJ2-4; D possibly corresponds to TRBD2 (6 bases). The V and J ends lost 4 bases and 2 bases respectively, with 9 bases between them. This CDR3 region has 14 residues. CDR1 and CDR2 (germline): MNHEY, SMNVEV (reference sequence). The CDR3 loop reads CASSWAGTKNIQYF. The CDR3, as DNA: TGTGCCAGCAGTTGGGCGGGGACCAAAAACATTCAGTACTTC.

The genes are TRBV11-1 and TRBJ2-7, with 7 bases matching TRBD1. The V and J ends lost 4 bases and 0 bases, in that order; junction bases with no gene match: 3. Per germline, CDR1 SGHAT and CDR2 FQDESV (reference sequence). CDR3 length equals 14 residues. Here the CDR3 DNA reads TGTGCCAGCAGCTCACAGGGGAGCTCCTACGAGCAGTACTTC. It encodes CASSSQGSSYEQYF.

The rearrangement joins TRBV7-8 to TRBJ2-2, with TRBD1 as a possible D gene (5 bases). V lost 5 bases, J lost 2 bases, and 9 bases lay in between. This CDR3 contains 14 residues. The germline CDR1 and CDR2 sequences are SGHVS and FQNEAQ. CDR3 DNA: TGTGCCAGCAGCCCCAGGGTTAACACCGGGGAGCTGTTTTTT. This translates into CASSPRVNTGELFF.

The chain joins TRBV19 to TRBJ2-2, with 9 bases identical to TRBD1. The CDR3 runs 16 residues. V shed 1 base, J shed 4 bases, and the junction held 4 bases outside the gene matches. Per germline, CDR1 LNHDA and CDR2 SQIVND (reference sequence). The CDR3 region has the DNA TGTGCCAGTAGTATAGCCGGGACAGGGCTCACCGGGGAGCTGTTTTTT. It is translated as CASSIAGTGLTGELFF.

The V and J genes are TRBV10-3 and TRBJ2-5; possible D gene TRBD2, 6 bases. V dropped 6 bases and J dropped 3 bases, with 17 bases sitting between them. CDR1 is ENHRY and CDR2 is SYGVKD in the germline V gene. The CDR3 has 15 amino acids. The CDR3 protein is CAISPSGGREETQYF. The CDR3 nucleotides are TGTGCCATCAGCCCCTCCGGGGGAAGGGAAGAGACCCAGTACTTC.